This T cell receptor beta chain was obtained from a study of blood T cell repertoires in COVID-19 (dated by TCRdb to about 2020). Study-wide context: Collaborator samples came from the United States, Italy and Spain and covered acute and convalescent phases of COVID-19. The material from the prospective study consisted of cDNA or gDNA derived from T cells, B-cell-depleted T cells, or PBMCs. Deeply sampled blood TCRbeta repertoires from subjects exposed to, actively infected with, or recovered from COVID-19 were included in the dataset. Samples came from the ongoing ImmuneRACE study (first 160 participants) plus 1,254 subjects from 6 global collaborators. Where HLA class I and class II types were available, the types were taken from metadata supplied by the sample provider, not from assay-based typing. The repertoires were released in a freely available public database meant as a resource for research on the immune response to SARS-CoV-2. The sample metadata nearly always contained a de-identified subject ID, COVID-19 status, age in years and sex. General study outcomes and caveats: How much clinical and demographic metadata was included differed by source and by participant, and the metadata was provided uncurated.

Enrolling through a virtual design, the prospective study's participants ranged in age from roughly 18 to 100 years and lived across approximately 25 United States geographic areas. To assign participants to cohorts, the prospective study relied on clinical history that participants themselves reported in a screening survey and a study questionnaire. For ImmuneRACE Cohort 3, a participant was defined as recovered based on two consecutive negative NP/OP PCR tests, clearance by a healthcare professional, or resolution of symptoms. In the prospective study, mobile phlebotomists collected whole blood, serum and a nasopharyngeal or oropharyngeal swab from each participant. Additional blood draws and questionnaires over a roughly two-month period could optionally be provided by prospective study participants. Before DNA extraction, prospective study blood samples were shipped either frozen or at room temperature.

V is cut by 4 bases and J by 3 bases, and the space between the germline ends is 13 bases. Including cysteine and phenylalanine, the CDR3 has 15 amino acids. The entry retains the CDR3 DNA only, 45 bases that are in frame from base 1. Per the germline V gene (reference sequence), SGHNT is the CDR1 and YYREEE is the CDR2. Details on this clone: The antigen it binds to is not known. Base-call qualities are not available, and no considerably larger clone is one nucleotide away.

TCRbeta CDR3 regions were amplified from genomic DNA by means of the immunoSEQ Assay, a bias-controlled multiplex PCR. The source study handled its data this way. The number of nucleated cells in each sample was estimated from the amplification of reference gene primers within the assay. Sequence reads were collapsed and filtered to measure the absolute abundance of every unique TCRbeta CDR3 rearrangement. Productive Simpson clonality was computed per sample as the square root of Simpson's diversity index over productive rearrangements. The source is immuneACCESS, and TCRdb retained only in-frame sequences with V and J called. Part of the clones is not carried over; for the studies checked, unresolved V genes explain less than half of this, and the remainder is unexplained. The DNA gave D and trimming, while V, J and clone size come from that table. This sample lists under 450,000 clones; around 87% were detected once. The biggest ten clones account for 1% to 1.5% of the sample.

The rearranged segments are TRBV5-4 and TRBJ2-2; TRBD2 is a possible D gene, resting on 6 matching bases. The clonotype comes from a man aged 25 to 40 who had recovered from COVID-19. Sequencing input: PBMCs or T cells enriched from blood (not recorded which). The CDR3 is CASSPGDRYTGELFF. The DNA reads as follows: TGTGCCAGCAGCCCGGGGGACCGATACACCGGGGAGCTGTTTTTT.